The clone carrying this T cell receptor beta chain was detected a few times. The antigen remains undetermined. Samples each had at least 6 micrograms of total RNA extracted. A second PCR, run for about 7 to 11 cycles, used a sample-barcoded 5' primer plus a J-beta primer mix. Every cDNA molecule carried a tag from a template-switch adaptor bearing 12 random nucleotides. Per sample, CDR3-containing paired-end reads numbered at least 2.5 million. MiXCR, run by TCRdb on the 5' RACE reads, gives a single entry per CDR3 protein. In the table there are over 950,000 distinct CDR3 sequences, just over 50% of which are singletons. The CDR3 totals 15 residues. V lost 4 bases, J lost 7 bases, and 6 bases stayed unmatched. Germline V CDR1 and CDR2: MDHEN, SYDVKM. These data originate in a study of blood T cells in healthy people across ages. The study's findings and limits: The recorded TCR beta diversity per million T cells decreased in a roughly linear manner with age.

The specimen was blood. J is TRBJ2-7 and V is TRBV28; 14 bases match TRBD2. The receptor's source is a woman between 55 and 75 years old in good health. Here the CDR3 reads CASSSTSGRVGEQYF. Written as DNA, the CDR3 is TGTGCCAGCAGTTCGACTAGCGGGAGGGTGGGGGAGCAGTACTTC.